Below, 22 T cell receptor beta chains from the same sample are listed, as sequenced in a study of CD4 T cells in relation to SARS-CoV-2 and coronaviruses. The unexposed donors gave CD4+ T cells in about 2010-2019, prior to COVID-19. This table comes from immunoSEQ multiplex PCR, and its TCRdb copy is limited to in-frame clones, with some not included. In the table there are 60,000 or so clones, about 94% of which are singletons. Input material: naive CD4+ T cells from PBMCs. Subset in this sample: naive CD4+ T cells isolated by negative enrichment. The receptor set was obtained from a human donor in good health.

The chain's CDR3 is CASSDPGTEYGYTF. In DNA form, the CDR3 reads TGCGCCAGCAGCGATCCCGGGACGGAATATGGCTACACCTTC. This chain uses TRBV5-1 with TRBJ1-2, with D maybe TRBD1 (5 bases). The germline V gene has CDR1 SGHRS and CDR2 YFSETQ. CDR3 length: 14 amino acids. The germline V and J ends were trimmed by 4 bases and 5 bases, with 15 bases remaining between them. Complete variable domain (other parts from reference TRBV5-1 and TRBJ1-2): KAGVTQTPRYLIKTRGQQVTLSCSPISGHRSVSWYQQTPGQGLQFLFEYFSETQRNKGNFPGRFSGRQFSNSRSEMNVSTLELGDSALYLCASSDPGTEYGYTFGSGTRLTVV.

The V and J genes are TRBV5-4 and TRBJ2-5; a possible D gene is TRBD1 (5 bases). The CDR3 loop spans 14 amino acids. Trimming took 1 base from V and 2 from J, leaving 9 bases between them. Germline V gene lookup returns CDR1 SGHNT and CDR2 YYREEE (reference sequence). As DNA, the CDR3 is TGTGCCAGCAGCTTGATTCAGGGTCAAGAGACCCAGTACTTC. Encoded protein: CASSLIQGQETQYF.

The chain carries TRBV24-1 and TRBJ2-1; 9 bases match TRBD2. This CDR3 is built from 16 residues. The trim removed 1 base at V and 9 bases at J, leaving 9 bases unmatched. Germline V lookup: CDR1 KGHDR, CDR2 SFDVKD. The CDR3, as DNA: TGTGCCACCAGTGATTTCGTTGCGGGAGGGCTGGGTGAGCAGTTCTTC. Its protein is CATSDFVAGGLGEQFF.

This rearrangement joins TRBV3-1 (or the pseudogene TRBV3-2) to TRBJ2-7, with TRBD1 identical over 12 bases. The CDR3 length is 14 residues. In germline, CDR1 is LGHDT, CDR2 YNNKEL (reference sequence). J was trimmed by 3 bases and V by 6 bases; bases with no gene match: 3. CDR3 residues: CASRGTGGDYEQYF. CDR3 DNA: TGTGCCAGCAGGGGGACAGGGGGCGACTACGAGCAGTACTTC.

This chain uses TRBV5-6 with TRBJ2-7; possibly TRBD1 for D (6 bases). This CDR3 has 14 residues. Germline loops: CDR1 SGHDT, CDR2 YYEEEE. With 3 bases removed from V and 6 bases from J, the gap between germline ends came to 16 bases. CDR3 residues: CASSSLQGRGEQYF. The CDR3 region has the DNA TGTGCCAGCAGCTCCTTACAGGGTCGTGGCGAGCAGTACTTC.

The chain couples TRBV28 to TRBJ2-7; D might be TRBD1 (6 bases). CDR1 is MDHEN and CDR2 is SYDVKM in the germline V gene. The CDR3 loop spans 12 amino acids. Trimming pared 3 bases from V and 12 bases from J, leaving 15 bases between. CDR3 DNA: TGTGCCAGCAGTTTGCAGAGGGGGATCGCGTACTTC. Its translation: CASSLQRGIAYF.

V usage is TRBV24-1 and J usage is TRBJ2-3, with D possibly being TRBD2 (6 bases). V lost 5 bases and J 2 bases, leaving 10 bases between the germline ends. This CDR3 contains 14 residues. The germline V gene has CDR1 KGHDR and CDR2 SFDVKD. CDR3 bases: TGTGCCACCAGTGGCGGGGTAGACACAGATACGCAGTATTTT. It yields the protein CATSGGVDTDTQYF.

This clone came up once. The genes are TRBV19 and TRBJ2-7; TRBD2 matches at 10 bases. Losses at the gene ends were 4 bases for V and 6 bases for J; bases not matched to a gene: 6. The CDR3 runs to 14 residues. The germline V gene has CDR1 LNHDA and CDR2 SQIVND (reference sequence). The CDR3 here is CASSTLAGPSEQYF. Written as DNA, the CDR3 is TGTGCCAGTAGTACACTAGCGGGACCCTCCGAGCAGTACTTC.

The chain joins TRBV12-3 or TRBV12-4 to TRBJ1-5, with a tentative D call TRBD1 (6 bases). The CDR3 extends over 13 amino acids. V lost 6 bases to trimming and J lost 9 bases, with 15 bases between them. The CDR3 sequence is CASRRTTTGPQHF. For the CDR3, the DNA is TGTGCCAGCAGACGAACCACGACAGGGCCCCAGCATTTT.

This clone has a single count. The chain couples TRBV10-2 to TRBJ1-1; the match to TRBD1 covers 7 bases. This CDR3 region has 15 residues. With V trimmed by 6 bases and J by 3 bases, 10 bases remained unmatched. Germline V lookup: CDR1 WSHSY, CDR2 SAAADI. The CDR3 coding sequence is TGCGCCAGCAGGGACTTTATTCAGGGGGACACTGAAGCTTTCTTT. It encodes CASRDFIQGDTEAFF.

The chain is built from TRBV28 and TRBJ2-7; D might be TRBD1 (6 bases). The CDR3 has 16 amino acids. The V end lost 4 bases, the J end lost 1 base, and 17 bases lay between the germline ends. The germline gives CDR1 MDHEN, CDR2 SYDVKM. The CDR3 here is CASSYQQGLRSYEQYF. DNA of the CDR3: TGTGCCAGCAGTTACCAACAGGGTTTGCGGTCCTACGAGCAGTACTTC.

V is TRBV3-1 (or the pseudogene TRBV3-2) and J is TRBJ2-5; 9 bases fit TRBD1. This CDR3 region has 14 residues. V lost 2 bases and J lost 5; bases outside the gene matches: 3. Germline CDR1 reads LGHDT; CDR2 reads YNNKEL (reference sequence). CDR3 sequence (DNA): TGTGCCAGCAGCCAACGACAGGGGGGGGAGACCCAGTACTTC. Its translation is CASSQRQGGETQYF.

This clone was detected only once. The CDR3 DNA sequence: TGTGCCAGCAGCTTGGGACTCCTGAGCTCCTACGAGCAGTACTTC. Amino acid sequence: CASSLGLLSSYEQYF. The chain combines TRBV5-6 with TRBJ2-7; D is unresolved. This CDR3 contains 15 residues. V lost 0 bases and J lost 0, with 10 bases in between. The germline CDR1 and CDR2 sequences are SGHDT and YYEEEE.

With regard to this clone: One end of the junction varies from germline; a read error may be responsible. The chain links TRBV27 to TRBJ2-5, with 8 bases lining up with TRBD2. CDR1 is MNHEY and CDR2 is SMNVEV in the germline V gene (reference sequence). This CDR3 region has 15 residues. In nucleotides, the CDR3 is TGTGCCACCAGTACCGAGGGCGGGAGGTTCGAGACCCAGTACTTC. It specifies CATSTEGGRFETQYF.

The chain combines TRBV28 with TRBJ1-1; D perhaps matches TRBD1 (5 bases). The CDR3 contains 14 residues. Germline-derived CDR1 and CDR2 are MDHEN and SYDVKM. V was trimmed by 2 bases and J by 0 bases, leaving 7 bases between them. CDR3 DNA: TGTGCCAGCAGTTTACGAGGGGTGAACACTGAAGCTTTCTTT. This gives the protein CASSLRGVNTEAFF. Full variable domain (rest looked up from reference TRBV28 and TRBJ1-1): DVKVTQSSRYLVKRTGEKVFLECVQDMDHENMFWYRQDPGLGLRLIYFSYDVKMKEKGDIPEGYSVSREKKERFSLILESASTNQTSMYLCASSLRGVNTEAFFGQGTRLTVV.

The V call is TRBV24-1, the J call TRBJ1-2, with D perhaps TRBD1 (5 bases). The CDR3 is 12 amino acids. The V end was cut by 1 base, the J end by 7 bases, with 6 bases between. Per the germline V gene, CDR1 is KGHDR and CDR2 is SFDVKD. The CDR3 loop reads CATSDLGTGYTF. CDR3 DNA: TGTGCCACCAGTGATTTAGGGACTGGCTACACCTTC.

This clone was detected only a few times. The chain joins TRBV7-9 to TRBJ1-4; 8 bases align to TRBD1. In germline, CDR1 is SEHNR, CDR2 FQNEAQ (reference sequence). This CDR3 has 15 residues. V shed 1 base and J 8 bases; nucleotides not matched to a gene: 6. The CDR3 DNA sequence: TGTGCCAGCAGCTTAGGGACAGGGACGGTCGAAAAACTGTTTTTT. This gives the protein CASSLGTGTVEKLFF.

The chain links TRBV19 to TRBJ2-2, with D possibly TRBD1 on 6 matching bases. CDR1 and CDR2 from the germline V gene are LNHDA and SQIVND (reference sequence). Trimming took off 5 bases at V and 8 bases at J, with 12 bases between the two ends. This CDR3 comprises 13 residues. In DNA, the CDR3 is TGTGCCAGTAGTCTACAGGGTTTGGGGGAGCTGTTTTTT. The encoded protein is CASSLQGLGELFF. The variable domain in full, with the rest retrieved from reference TRBV19 and TRBJ2-2, is DGGITQSPKYLFRKEGQNVTLSCEQNLNHDAMYWYRQDPGQGLRLIYYSQIVNDFQKGDIAEGYSVSREKKESFPLTVTSAQKNPTAFYLCASSLQGLGELFFGEGSRLTVL.

This clone was counted a few times. The chain carries TRBV7-9 and TRBJ2-7; 7 bases are shared with TRBD2. The germline CDR1 and CDR2 sequences are SEHNR and FQNEAQ (reference sequence). The CDR3 is 16 amino acids. V lost 5 bases and J lost 0; bases outside the gene matches: 10. This chain's CDR3 is CASSTTQGGSSYEQYF. DNA of the CDR3: TGTGCCAGCAGCACCACGCAGGGAGGGAGCTCCTACGAGCAGTACTTC.

V gene TRBV28 combines with J gene TRBJ1-1; 7 nucleotides match TRBD1. V was clipped by 5 bases and J by 4 bases; unmatched bases: 7. Germline V gene lookup returns CDR1 MDHEN and CDR2 SYDVKM. There are 14 residues in the CDR3. DNA for the CDR3: TGTGCCAGCAGTATAAACAGGGGTGTCACTGAAGCTTTCTTT. Amino acid sequence: CASSINRGVTEAFF.

J is TRBJ2-1 and V is TRBV15, with TRBD1 matching over 9 bases. CDR1 is LNHNV, CDR2 YYDKDF, per germline (reference sequence). V lost 0 bases to trimming and J lost 9 bases; unmatched junction nucleotides: 6. This CDR3 has 15 residues. In DNA form, the CDR3 reads TGTGCCACCAGCAGAGATTGGGACAGGGCCAGTGAGCAGTTCTTC. It encodes CATSRDWDRASEQFF.

The chain employs TRBV21-1 and TRBJ2-7; the D call in the table, TRBD2, was not verified against the DNA. TRBV21-1 is shown as a pseudogene. This CDR3 contains 14 residues. CDR3 in amino acids: CASSQNCGKYEQYF. The CDR3 coding sequence is TGTGCCAGCAGTCAAAATTGCGGAAAGTACGAGCAGTACTTC.